The T cell receptor (beta chain) under discussion was sequenced for a study of shared clonotypes between healthy human individuals. Deep was the level used in running the assay. Only in-frame clones appear in the TCRdb table, and some are missing; sequencing was by immunoSEQ multiplex PCR. The sample has fewer than 1.4 million clones, around 78% seen once. Looked up from germline, CDR1 is SNHLY and CDR2 is FYNNEI. This CDR3 is built from 14 residues. Trimming cost V 5 bases and J 0 bases, with 11 bases left between them. This TCR was sampled from a man in his late teens or twenties in good health. Some clones in this sample may be carry-over from other donors' samples. V is TRBV2 and J is TRBJ2-7; D gene ambiguous. Material for sequencing was memory CD4+ T cells from PBMCs. Subset of the sample: CD45RA-negative fraction. CDR3 DNA: TGTGCCAGCAGTAGCTCCGCGGTCTCCTACGAGCAGTACTTC. It codes for CASSSSAVSYEQYF.